This T cell receptor (beta chain) was documented in a study of T-cell memory formation after mild COVID-19. The CDR3 extends over 14 amino acids. Trimming removed 3 bases at V and 3 bases at J, with 9 bases between. Germline assignment: CDR1 MNHEY and CDR2 SMNVEV (reference sequence). TCRalpha and TCRbeta libraries used 5'RACE with constant-segment primers and UMIs. TCRdb passed the 5' RACE reads through MiXCR, listing each CDR3 protein once. The profile shows about 270,000 distinct CDR3 sequences, around 15% of them singletons. This TCR came from a man younger than 35 who had mild COVID-19 (a few samples of this study predate the infection). Cell type and time point are not known. The specimen was PBMCs or a T cell subset sorted from them (not recorded which). The chain joins TRBV27 to TRBJ1-5; D unclear. CDR3 bases: TGTGCCAGCAGTTTTTCCGGGCTCAATCAGCCCCAGCATTTT. It translates to CASSFSGLNQPQHF.